This T cell receptor (beta chain) comes out of a study of T cell changes during pregnancy in multiple sclerosis. The germline V gene encodes CDR1 SGHRS and CDR2 YFSETQ. V was clipped by 0 bases and J by 6 bases; unmatched bases: 5. The CDR3 extends over 14 amino acids. This table comes from immunoSEQ multiplex PCR, and its TCRdb copy is limited to in-frame clones, with some not included. The sample has about 45,000 clones; roughly 90% are singletons. The starting material was CD8+ T cells from peripheral blood mononuclear cells, obtained in the second trimester of pregnancy. The chain recombines TRBV5-1 with TRBJ1-2; 7 bases map to TRBD1. This receptor was identified in a female donor with multiple sclerosis, enrolled in a pregnancy study. CDR3 in DNA: TGCGCCAGCAGCTTGGCCGAGACAGGGAATGGCTACACCTTC. As protein: CASSLAETGNGYTF.